This TCR beta chain was found in a study of blood T cell repertoires in COVID-19. Study-level background: T cells, B-cell-depleted T cells, or PBMCs provided the cDNA or gDNA that served as material.

Living in 20 to 30 US areas, the participants were between about 18 and 100 years of age. Cohort placement rested on clinical history that participants reported themselves. Germline V lookup: CDR1 SGDLS, CDR2 YYNGEE. This CDR3 contains 15 residues. The V and J ends lost 4 bases and 0 bases respectively, with 10 bases between them. Produced via immunoSEQ multiplex PCR; TCRdb's table is partial and in-frame only. The data contain approximately 260,000 clones, approximately 84% of them seen just once; the ten biggest clones take up 5% to 8%. This clone was counted only a few times. Material for sequencing was PBMCs or T cells enriched from blood (not recorded which). This chain uses TRBV9 with TRBJ2-2, with D tentatively TRBD2 (6 bases). This sequence was found in a woman aged 45-65 years who had been exposed to COVID-19. CDR3 sequence reads: CASSPGLANTGELFF. The CDR3, as DNA: TGTGCCAGCAGCCCGGGACTGGCGAACACCGGGGAGCTGTTTTTT.